This is a list of T cell receptor beta chains from one sample in a study of blood T cell repertoires in COVID-19. Libraries were prepared by immunoSEQ multiplex PCR; TCRdb keeps only in-frame clonotypes and omits some of them. The sample has around 84,000 clones, 80% seen once. The sequencing input was peripheral blood. The origin of the receptors is a woman in her thirties or forties with active or convalescent COVID-19. The conserved cysteine and the conserved F or W are not part of the CDR3 here.

TRBV4-3 ASSHFNRNTGELF
TRBV28 ASSFTGTVVFHSPLH
TRBV28 ASSLLSNYGYT
TRBV5-1 ASSPTGSDQKLF
TRBV7-2 ASSSRLSGAGELF
TRBV4-3 ASTSTSSYNSPLH
TRBV18 ASSPRQGGGETQY
TRBV4-1 ASSQSQGVGTDTQY
TRBV5-1 ASSLGAFYEQY
TRBV18 ASSPGVQANSPLH
TRBV19 ASRDRVYGYT
TRBV10-2 ASRGPRGYEQY
TRBV7-2 ASSPYLLAGNNEQF
TRBV5-1 ATKELANTGELF
TRBV29-1 SVGQNYGYT
TRBV3-1/TRBV3-2 ASTLSAGANEQF
TRBV7-2 ASSSSGTGVAKGEKLF
TRBV7-8 ASGPRGGRNQPQH
TRBV2 ASSQTGGRNQPQH
TRBV6-6 ASNAGNYGYT
TRBV11-2 ASSLAAGASAEQY
TRBV7-3 ASSREASTDTQY
TRBV7-3 ASSWKPYRSPFEQY
TRBV27 ASSLWDSSTDTQY
TRBV6-6 ASSYEGYTGELF
TRBV4-2 ASSQARGESFGANVLT
TRBV15 ATSRGLGTSYEQY
TRBV6-2/TRBV6-3 ASSYSSSGVNTGELF
TRBV21-1 ASSRKGSDRGQETQY
TRBV6-7 ASSEQGGNTEAF
TRBV15 ATSRGYSNQPQH
TRBV28 ASGHPSGSGPGELF
TRBV11-2 ASSLPMTGGSTGELF
TRBV30 AWIPTGNQETQY
TRBV6-2/TRBV6-3 ASSYVGRAITGELF
TRBV27 ASSADSHEETQY
TRBV25-1 ATRSDKQETQY
TRBV19 ASELRGLAGVVTGELF
TRBV27 ASSFGGGGQETQY
TRBV30 AWASLGGIVLDSPLH
TRBV5-4 ASSLSLGGDPGHSPLH